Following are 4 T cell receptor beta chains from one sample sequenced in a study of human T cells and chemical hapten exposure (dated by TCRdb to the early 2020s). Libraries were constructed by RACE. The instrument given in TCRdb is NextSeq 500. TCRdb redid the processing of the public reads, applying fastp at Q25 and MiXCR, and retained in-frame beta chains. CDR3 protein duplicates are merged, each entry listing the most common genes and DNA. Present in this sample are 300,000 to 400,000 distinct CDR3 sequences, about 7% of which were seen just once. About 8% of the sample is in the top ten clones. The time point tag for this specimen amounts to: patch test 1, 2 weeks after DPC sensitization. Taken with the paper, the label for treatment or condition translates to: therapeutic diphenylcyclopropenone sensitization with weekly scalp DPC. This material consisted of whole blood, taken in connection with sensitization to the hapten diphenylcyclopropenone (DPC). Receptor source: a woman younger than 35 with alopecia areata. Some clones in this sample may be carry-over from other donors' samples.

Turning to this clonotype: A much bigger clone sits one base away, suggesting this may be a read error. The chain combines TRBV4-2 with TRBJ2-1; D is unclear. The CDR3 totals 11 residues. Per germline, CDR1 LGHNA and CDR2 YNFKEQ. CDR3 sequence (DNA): TGTGCCAGCAGCCTCTACCATGAGCAGTTCTTC. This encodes CASSLYHEQFF.

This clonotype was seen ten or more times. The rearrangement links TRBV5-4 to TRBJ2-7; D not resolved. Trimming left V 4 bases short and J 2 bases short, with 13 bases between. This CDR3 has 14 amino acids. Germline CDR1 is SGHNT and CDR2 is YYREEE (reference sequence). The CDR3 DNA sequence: TGTGCCAGCAGCCCGGAGACGGATACCTACGAGCAGTACTTC. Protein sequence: CASSPETDTYEQYF.

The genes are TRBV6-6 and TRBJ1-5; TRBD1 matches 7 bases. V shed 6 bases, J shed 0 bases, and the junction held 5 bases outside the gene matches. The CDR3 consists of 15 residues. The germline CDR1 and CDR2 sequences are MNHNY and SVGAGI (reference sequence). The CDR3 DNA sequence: TGTGCCAGCAGACCAACAGGGGATAGCAATCAGCCCCAGCATTTT. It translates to CASRPTGDSNQPQHF.

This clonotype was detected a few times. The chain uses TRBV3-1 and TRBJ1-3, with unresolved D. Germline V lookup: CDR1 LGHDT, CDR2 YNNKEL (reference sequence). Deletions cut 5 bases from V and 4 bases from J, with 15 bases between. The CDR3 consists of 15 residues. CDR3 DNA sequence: TGTGCCAGCAGCAGAAGAGGGATCGCCGGAAACACCATATATTTT. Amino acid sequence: CASSRRGIAGNTIYF. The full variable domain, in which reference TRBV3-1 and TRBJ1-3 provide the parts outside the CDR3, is DTAVSQTPKYLVTQMGNDKSIKCEQNLGHDTMYWYKQDSKKFLKIMFSYNNKELIINETVPNRFSPKSPDKAHLNLHINSLELGDSAVYFCASSRRGIAGNTIYFGEGSWLTVV.